The entry below gives a single T cell receptor (beta chain) sequence along with its context. Its specificity is unknown. The CDR3 is 14 residues long. V shed 4 bases and J shed 4 bases, with 13 bases lying between them. The germline V gene has CDR1 ENHRY and CDR2 SYGVKD. This entry belongs to a study of T cells in Graves' hyperthyroidism and ophthalmopathy. Overall study results and limits: In blood, most of the thyroid clonotypes expanded above 0.001 were also present.

Every diagnosis used clinical symptoms, serum thyroxine and TRAb, thyroid ultrasound and orbital computed tomography. TCR beta CDR3 regions were amplified from RNA. The HTBI primer set drove a first-round RT-PCR of the TCR CDR3. Each CDR3 protein is one row after TCRdb ran MiXCR on the multiplex PCR reads. This sample yields hundreds of thousands of distinct CDR3 sequences, of which 45% are seen a single time; less than 9% belongs to the top ten. The TCR was taken from an adult man with Graves' disease, either hyperthyroidism or ophthalmopathy (not recorded which). The chain recombines TRBV10-3 with TRBJ1-2, with D perhaps matching TRBD1 (6 bases). The specimen sequenced was peripheral blood or thyroid tissue (not recorded which). CDR3 bases: TGTGCCATCAGTGCCAACAGGGACGGCTATGGCTACACCTTC. Its protein product is CAISANRDGYGYTF.